The clone carrying this TCR beta chain has a count of ten or more. The data were obtained in a study of identical twins. TCRdb reprocessed the 5' RACE reads via MiXCR and lists one record per CDR3 protein. The sample includes approximately 600,000 distinct CDR3 sequences, under 8.5% of them seen just once. The V gene lost 2 bases and the J gene lost 3 bases, with 9 bases spanning the gap. The CDR3 consists of 13 residues. Germline values: CDR1 SGHDT, CDR2 YYEEEE. These data were likewise used in another study, on yellow fever vaccine responses in identical twins.

The sequenced material came from PBMCs. The TCR was taken from a woman aged 18 to 35 in good health. The chain carries TRBV5-6 and TRBJ2-7; the D is unclear. Here the CDR3 DNA reads TGTGCCAGCAGCTTCAGGAGCGACTACGAGCAGTACGTC. Amino acids: CASSFRSDYEQYV.